The clone carrying this T cell receptor beta chain occurred a few times. Its antigen is still unknown. The data originate from a study of T-cell reconstitution after alpha-beta-depleted transplantation in children. General observations from the study: Most T-cell counts and diversity one year after the transplant came from T cells that were newly produced. Several patients had high TCRbeta diversity at day 60; it came from surviving recipient T cells and thymic progenitors.

Preparation of the TCRbeta library was carried out with unique molecular identifiers. Each CDR3 protein gets one entry after TCRdb re-called the PCR reads with MiXCR. This sample has approximately 210,000 distinct CDR3 sequences, with approximately 17% found just once. Sequenced material: PBMCs, mostly from graft donor cells, taken 360 days after TCRalphabeta/CD19-depleted stem cell transplant. The receptor comes from a male patient under 10 years old who had a stem cell transplant for acute lymphoblastic leukemia, so the T cells may come from the graft donor.

The CDR3 sequence: CASSKGEQGAGQPQHF. The CDR3 nucleotides are TGTGCCAGCAGCAAAGGGGAACAGGGGGCCGGCCAGCCCCAGCATTTT. The J gene is TRBJ1-5, the V gene TRBV21-1; the table assigns TRBD1, which was not confirmed against the DNA. TRBV21-1 is listed as a pseudogene. The CDR3 contains 16 residues.